This TCR beta chain was observed in a study of radiotherapy plus CTLA-4 blockade in lung cancer. Whole-study context: Objective response was observed in roughly 20% of patients, and disease control in just over 30%.

Study-wide points: Early blood T cell clone dynamics, with interferon-beta, were reported to best predict response. TCR clones from tumors expanded in blood after radiotherapy plus ipilimumab.

Comments on this clone: Its cognate antigen is unknown.

The J segment lost 7 bases and the V segment lost 0 bases, leaving 5 bases of the junction unmatched. The CDR3 loop spans 17 amino acids. Germline V CDR1 and CDR2: SGHVS, FQNEAQ. Generated by immunoSEQ multiplex PCR, the TCRdb table keeps only in-frame clones and is missing some. The table records some 80,000 clones, around 80% of them present only once. Focal radiation and CTLA-4 blockade (ipilimumab) were tested in chemo-refractory metastatic non-small-cell lung cancer patients. This receptor was taken from a human donor with non-small cell lung cancer who had stable disease on radiotherapy plus ipilimumab. Material: peripheral blood, obtained from a patient treated with radiotherapy plus ipilimumab. This chain joins TRBV7-8 and TRBJ2-2; 13 bases are shared with TRBD2. The CDR3 DNA is TGTGCCAGCAGCTTAGCAGGACTAGCGGGAGTGAGCGGGGAGCTGTTTTTT. Its translation: CASSLAGLAGVSGELFF.